This T cell receptor (beta chain) appears in the sequencing data of a study of T-cell memory formation after mild COVID-19. Study in general: Clusters of TCRs were largely donor specific.

It was 5'RACE with constant-segment primers that produced the TCR alpha and TCR beta cDNA libraries, which carried sample barcodes and UMIs. TCRdb itself ran the 5' RACE reads through MiXCR, one entry per CDR3 protein. The sample has 300,000 to 350,000 distinct CDR3 sequences, roughly an eighth seen once; the top ten hold 21%. In regard to this clonotype: Its antigen is unknown.

Trimming took 9 bases from V and 8 from J, leaving 7 bases between them. From germline, CDR1 is ENHRY and CDR2 SYGVKD. CDR3 length equals 9 residues. Study-wide findings and caveats: Pre-infection memory contained some responding clones, which suggested that cross-reactive memory had joined.

This chain links TRBV10-3 with TRBJ1-2, with D perhaps TRBD1 (5 bases). This receptor was taken from a man younger than 35 who had mild COVID-19 (a few samples of this study predate the infection). Cell type and time point are not known. Sequenced sample: PBMCs or a T cell subset sorted from them (not recorded which). The CDR3 bases are TGTGCCATAGGGGACGGCTACACCTTC. It specifies CAIGDGYTF.